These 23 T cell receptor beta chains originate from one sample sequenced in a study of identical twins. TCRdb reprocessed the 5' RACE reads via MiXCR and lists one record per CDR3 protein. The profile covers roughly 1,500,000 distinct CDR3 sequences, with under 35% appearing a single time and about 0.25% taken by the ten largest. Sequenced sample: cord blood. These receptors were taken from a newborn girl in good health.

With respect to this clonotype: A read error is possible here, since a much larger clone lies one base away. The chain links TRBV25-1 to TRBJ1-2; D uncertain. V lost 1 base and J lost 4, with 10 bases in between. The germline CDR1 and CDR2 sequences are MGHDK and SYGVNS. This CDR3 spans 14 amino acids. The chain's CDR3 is CASSEWRSPYGYTF. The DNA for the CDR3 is TGTGCCAGCAGTGAATGGAGGTCTCCCTATGGCTACACCTTC.

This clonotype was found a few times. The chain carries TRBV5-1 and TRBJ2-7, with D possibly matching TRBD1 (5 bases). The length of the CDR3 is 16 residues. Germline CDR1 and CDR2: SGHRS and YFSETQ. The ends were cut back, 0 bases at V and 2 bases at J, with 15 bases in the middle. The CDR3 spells CASSLGPEQVAYEQYF. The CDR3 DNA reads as TGCGCCAGCAGCTTGGGCCCCGAACAGGTAGCCTACGAGCAGTACTTC.

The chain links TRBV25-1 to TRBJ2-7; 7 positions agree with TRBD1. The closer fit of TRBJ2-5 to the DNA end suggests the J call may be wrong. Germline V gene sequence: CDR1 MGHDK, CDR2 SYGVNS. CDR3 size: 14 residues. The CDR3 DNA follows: TGTGCCAGCAGTGAATACCAGCGGACAGGGACCCAGTACTTC. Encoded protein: CASSEYQRTGTQYF.

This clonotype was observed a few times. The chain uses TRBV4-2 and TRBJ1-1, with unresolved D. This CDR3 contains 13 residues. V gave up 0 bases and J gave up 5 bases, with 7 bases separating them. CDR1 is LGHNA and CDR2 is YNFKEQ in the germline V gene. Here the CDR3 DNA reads TGTGCCAGCAGCCAAGATCCCTATACTGAAGCTTTCTTT. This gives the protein CASSQDPYTEAFF.

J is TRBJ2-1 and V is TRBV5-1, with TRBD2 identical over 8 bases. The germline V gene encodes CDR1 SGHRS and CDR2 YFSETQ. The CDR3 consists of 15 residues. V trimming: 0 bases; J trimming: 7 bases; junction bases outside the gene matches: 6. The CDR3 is CASSLDGGAINEQFF. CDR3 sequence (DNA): TGCGCCAGCAGCTTGGACGGGGGGGCCATTAATGAGCAGTTCTTC.

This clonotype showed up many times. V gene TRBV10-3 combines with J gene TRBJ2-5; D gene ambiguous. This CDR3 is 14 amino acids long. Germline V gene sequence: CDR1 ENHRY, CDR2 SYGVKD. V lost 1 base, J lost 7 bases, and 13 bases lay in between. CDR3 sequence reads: CAISELRQTGTQYF. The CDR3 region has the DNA TGTGCCATCAGTGAGTTGAGACAAACCGGGACCCAGTACTTC.

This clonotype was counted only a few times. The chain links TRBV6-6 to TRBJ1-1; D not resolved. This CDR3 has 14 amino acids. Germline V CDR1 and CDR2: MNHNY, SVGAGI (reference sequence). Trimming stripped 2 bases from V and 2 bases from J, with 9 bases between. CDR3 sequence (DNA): TGTGCCAGCAGTTACAGTAAGGGAAACACTGAAGCTTTCTTT. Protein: CASSYSKGNTEAFF.

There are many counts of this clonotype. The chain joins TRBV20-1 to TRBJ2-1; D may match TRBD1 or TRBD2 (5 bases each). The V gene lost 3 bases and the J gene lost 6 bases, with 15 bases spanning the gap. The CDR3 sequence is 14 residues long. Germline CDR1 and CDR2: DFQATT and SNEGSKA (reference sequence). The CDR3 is CSASPYGAVNEQFF. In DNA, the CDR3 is TGCAGTGCTAGTCCTTACGGGGCGGTCAATGAGCAGTTCTTC.

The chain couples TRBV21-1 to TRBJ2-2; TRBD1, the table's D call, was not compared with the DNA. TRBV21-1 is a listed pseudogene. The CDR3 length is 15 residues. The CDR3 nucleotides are TGTGCCAGCAGCAATGGCACAGGGAGCACCGGGGAGCTGTTTTTT. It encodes CASSNGTGSTGELFF.

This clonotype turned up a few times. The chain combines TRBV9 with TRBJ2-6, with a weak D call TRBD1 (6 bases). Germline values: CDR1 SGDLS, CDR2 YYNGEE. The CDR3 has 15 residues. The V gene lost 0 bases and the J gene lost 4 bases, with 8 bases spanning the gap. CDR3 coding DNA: TGTGCCAGCAGCGTAGACAGGGTAGGGGCCAACGTCCTGACTTTC. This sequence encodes CASSVDRVGANVLTF.

CDR3 residues: CASSQVASGFYEQFF. The CDR3 region has the DNA TGTGCCAGCAGCCAAGTAGCTAGCGGTTTCTACGAGCAGTTCTTC. The chain combines TRBV14 with TRBJ2-1; 7 nucleotides match TRBD2. V shed 1 base, J shed 10 bases, and the junction held 10 bases outside the gene matches. There are 15 residues in the CDR3. The germline V gene has CDR1 SGHDN and CDR2 FVKESK.

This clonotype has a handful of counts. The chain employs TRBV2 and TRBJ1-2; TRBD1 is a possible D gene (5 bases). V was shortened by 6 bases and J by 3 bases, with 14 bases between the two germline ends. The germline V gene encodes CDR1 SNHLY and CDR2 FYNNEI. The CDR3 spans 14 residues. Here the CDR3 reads CASRAGPKYYGYTF. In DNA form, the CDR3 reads TGTGCCAGCAGGGCAGGGCCAAAGTACTATGGCTACACCTTC. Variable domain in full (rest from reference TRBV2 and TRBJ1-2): EPEVTQTPSHQVTQMGQEVILRCVPISNHLYFYWYRQILGQKVEFLVSFYNNEISEKSEIFDDQFSVERPDGSNFTLKIRSTKLEDSAMYFCASRAGPKYYGYTFGSGTRLTVV.

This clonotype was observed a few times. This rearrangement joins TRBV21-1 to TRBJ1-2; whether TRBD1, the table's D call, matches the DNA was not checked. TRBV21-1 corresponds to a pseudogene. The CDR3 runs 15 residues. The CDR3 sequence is CASSKFRGVREGYTF. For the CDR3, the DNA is TGTGCCAGCAGCAAATTCCGCGGGGTTCGGGAAGGCTACACCTTC.

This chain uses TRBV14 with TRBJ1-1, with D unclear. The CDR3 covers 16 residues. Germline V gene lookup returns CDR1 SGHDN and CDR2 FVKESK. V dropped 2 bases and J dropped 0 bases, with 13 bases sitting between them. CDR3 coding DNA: TGTGCCAGCAGCCAACCCTGGGCAGGTCTGAACACTGAAGCTTTCTTT. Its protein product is CASSQPWAGLNTEAFF.

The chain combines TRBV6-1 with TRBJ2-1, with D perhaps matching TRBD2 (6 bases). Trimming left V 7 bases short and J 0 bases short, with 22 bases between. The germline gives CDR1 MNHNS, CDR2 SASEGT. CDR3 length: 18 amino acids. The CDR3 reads CASNAITGTQSSYNEQFF. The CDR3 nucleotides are TGTGCCAGCAACGCCATTACCGGGACTCAAAGCTCCTACAATGAGCAGTTCTTC.

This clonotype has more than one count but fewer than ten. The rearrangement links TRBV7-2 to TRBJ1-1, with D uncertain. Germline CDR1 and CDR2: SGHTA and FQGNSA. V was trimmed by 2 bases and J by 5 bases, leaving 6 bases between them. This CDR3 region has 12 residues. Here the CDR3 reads CASSLRLTEAFF. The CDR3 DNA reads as TGTGCCAGCAGCTTAAGGTTAACTGAAGCTTTCTTT.

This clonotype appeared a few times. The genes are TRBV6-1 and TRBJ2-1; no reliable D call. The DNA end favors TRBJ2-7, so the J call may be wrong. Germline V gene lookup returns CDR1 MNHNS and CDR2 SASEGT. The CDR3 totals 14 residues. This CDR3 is CASSESGVYNEQYF. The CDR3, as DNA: TGTGCCAGCAGCGAGTCAGGAGTCTACAATGAGCAGTACTTC.

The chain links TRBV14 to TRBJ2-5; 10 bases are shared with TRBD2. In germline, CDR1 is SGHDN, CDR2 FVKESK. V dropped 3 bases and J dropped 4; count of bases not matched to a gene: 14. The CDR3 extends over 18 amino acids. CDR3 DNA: TGTGCCAGCAGCCACAGGACTAGCGGAGCCATGGTTTTAGAGACCCAGTACTTC. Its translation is CASSHRTSGAMVLETQYF.

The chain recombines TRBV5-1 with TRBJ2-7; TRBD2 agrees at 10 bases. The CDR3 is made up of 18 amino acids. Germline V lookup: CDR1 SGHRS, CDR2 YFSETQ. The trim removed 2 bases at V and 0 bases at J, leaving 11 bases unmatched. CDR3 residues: CASSFGLADTFSSYEQYF. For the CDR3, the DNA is TGCGCCAGCAGCTTTGGACTAGCGGATACATTCAGCTCCTACGAGCAGTACTTC.

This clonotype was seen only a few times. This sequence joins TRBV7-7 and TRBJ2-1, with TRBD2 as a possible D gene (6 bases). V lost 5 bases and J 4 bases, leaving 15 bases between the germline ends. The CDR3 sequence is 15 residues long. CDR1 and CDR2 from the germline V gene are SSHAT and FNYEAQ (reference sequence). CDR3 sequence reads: CASSPGTSLYNEQFF. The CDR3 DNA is TGTGCCAGCAGCCCAGGGACTTCGTTATACAATGAGCAGTTCTTC. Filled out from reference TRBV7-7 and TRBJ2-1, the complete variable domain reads GAGVSQSPRYKVTKRGQDVTLRCDPISSHATLYWYQQALGQGPEFLTYFNYEAQPDKSGLPSDRFSAERPEGSISTLTIQRTEQRDSAMYRCASSPGTSLYNEQFFGPGTRLTVL.

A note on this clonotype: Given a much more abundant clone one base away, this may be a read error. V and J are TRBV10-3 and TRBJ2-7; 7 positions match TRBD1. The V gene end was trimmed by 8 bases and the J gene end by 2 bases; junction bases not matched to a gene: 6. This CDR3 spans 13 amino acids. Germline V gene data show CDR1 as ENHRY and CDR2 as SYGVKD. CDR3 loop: CAIARDSPYEQYF. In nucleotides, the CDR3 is TGTGCCATCGCCCGGGACAGCCCCTACGAGCAGTACTTC.

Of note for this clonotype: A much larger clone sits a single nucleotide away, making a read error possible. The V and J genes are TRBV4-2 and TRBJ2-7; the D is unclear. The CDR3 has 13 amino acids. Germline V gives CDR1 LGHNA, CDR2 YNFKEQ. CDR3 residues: CASGQDVDYEQYF. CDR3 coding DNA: TGTGCCAGCGGCCAAGATGTCGACTACGAGCAGTACTTC.

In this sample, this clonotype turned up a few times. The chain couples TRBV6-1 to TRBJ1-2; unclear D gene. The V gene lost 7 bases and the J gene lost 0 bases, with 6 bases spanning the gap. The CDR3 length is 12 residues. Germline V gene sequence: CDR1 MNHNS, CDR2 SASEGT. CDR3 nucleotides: TGTGCCAGCATGAAGGCTAACTATGGCTACACCTTC. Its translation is CASMKANYGYTF.